This T cell receptor (beta chain) emerged from a study of identical twins. To note about this clonotype: Its antigen is unknown.

Overall study results and limits: There was more out-of-frame TCR alpha sharing in monozygotic twins than models estimated. Less excess twin sharing appeared in beta out-of-frame sequences.

The CDR3 sequence is 13 residues long. Germline V gene lookup returns CDR1 SGHRS and CDR2 YFSETQ. V dropped 3 bases and J dropped 7 bases, with 11 bases sitting between them. Unique molecular identifiers were present on cDNA, and template switching added a universal primer site. TCRdb reprocessed the 5' RACE reads via MiXCR and lists one record per CDR3 protein. The sample contains fewer than 550,000 distinct CDR3 sequences, roughly 15% of which appear only once. These data were also filed under a second study, of yellow fever vaccine responses in identical twins. That work adds: Reported findings indicate that twins' vaccine T cell responses seemed partially convergent, partially personalized.

The V call is TRBV5-1, the J call TRBJ2-1; D is possibly TRBD1 (5 bases). This clonotype was sampled from a woman aged 18 to 35 in good health. Sequenced: CD4+ T cells sorted from blood. The CDR3 protein is CASSSRGLNEQFF. CDR3 bases: TGCGCCAGCAGCTCTAGGGGTTTGAATGAGCAGTTCTTC.